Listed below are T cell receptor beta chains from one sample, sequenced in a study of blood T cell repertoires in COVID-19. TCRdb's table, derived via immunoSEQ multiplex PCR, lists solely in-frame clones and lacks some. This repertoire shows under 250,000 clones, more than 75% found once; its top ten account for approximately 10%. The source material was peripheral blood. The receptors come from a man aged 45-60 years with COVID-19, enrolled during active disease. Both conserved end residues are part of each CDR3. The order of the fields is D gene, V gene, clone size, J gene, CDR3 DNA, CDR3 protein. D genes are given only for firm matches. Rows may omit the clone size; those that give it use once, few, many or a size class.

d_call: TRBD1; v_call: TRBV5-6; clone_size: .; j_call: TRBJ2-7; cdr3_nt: TGTGCCAGCAGACCCGGGGGACAGGGGAGCTACGAGCAGTACTTC; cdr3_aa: CASRPGGQGSYEQYF
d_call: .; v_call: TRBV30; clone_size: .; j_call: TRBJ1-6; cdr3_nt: TGTGCCTGGAGTCGAGTTGATTCACCCCTCCACTTT; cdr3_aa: CAWSRVDSPLHF
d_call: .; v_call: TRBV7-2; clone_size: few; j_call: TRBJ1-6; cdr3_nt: TGTGCCAGCAGCTTAGACGAGTCACCCCTCCACTTT; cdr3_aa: CASSLDESPLHF
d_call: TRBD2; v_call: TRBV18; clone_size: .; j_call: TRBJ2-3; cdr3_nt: TGTGCCAGCTCACCGGGACTACGCACAGATATGCAGTATTTT; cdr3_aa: CASSPGLRTDMQYF
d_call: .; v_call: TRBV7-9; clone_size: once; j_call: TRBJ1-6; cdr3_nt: TGTGCCAGCAGCGTTACAGGGTCTGGAGATAATTCACCCCTCCACTTT; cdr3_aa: CASSVTGSGDNSPLHF
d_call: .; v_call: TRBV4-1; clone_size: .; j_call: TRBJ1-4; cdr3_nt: TGCGCCAGCAGCCAAGTAGCTCGGGTCGAAAAACTGTTTTTT; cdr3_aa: CASSQVARVEKLFF
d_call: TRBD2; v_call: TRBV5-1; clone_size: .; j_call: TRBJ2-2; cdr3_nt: TGCGCCAGCAGCTTACGGGAGGGTTACACCGGGGAGCTGTTTTTT; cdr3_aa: CASSLREGYTGELFF
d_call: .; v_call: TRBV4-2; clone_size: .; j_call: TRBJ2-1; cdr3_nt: TGTGCCAGCAGCCAAGAATCGACAAAAAATGAGCAGTTCTTC; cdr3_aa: CASSQESTKNEQFF
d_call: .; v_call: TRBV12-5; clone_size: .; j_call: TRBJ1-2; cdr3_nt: TGTGCTAGTGGTTTGGACAGTAACTATGGCTACACCTTC; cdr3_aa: CASGLDSNYGYTF
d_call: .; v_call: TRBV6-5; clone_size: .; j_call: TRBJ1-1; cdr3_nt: TGTGCCAGCAGAGTAGTTGAAGCTTTCTTT; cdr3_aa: CASRVVEAFF
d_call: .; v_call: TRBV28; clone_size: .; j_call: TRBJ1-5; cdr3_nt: TGTGCCAGCAGGGCCCACAATCAGCCCCAGCATTTT; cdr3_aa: CASRAHNQPQHF
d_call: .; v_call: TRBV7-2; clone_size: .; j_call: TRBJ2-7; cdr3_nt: TGTGCCAGCAGCTTAATCGTGGACAACGAGCAGTACTTC; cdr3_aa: CASSLIVDNEQYF
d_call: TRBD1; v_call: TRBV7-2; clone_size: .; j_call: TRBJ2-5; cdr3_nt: TGTGCCAGCAGCTCACAACAGGGGGAACAAGAGACCCAGTACTTC; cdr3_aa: CASSSQQGEQETQYF
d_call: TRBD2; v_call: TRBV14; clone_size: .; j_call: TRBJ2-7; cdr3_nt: TGTGCCAGCAGCGATGGCGGGGGGACCTACGAGCAGTACTTC; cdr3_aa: CASSDGGGTYEQYF
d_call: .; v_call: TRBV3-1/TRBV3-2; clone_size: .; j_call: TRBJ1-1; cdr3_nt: TGTGCCAGCAGCCAACGACAAGCAAGGACTGAAGCTTTCTTT; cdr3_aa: CASSQRQARTEAFF
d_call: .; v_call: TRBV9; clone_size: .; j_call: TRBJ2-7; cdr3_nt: TGTGCCAGCAGCGTTGGGACAACGCCTCAAAGCTCCTACGAGCAGTACTTC; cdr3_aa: CASSVGTTPQSSYEQYF
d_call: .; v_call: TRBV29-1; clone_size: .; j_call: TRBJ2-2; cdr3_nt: TGCAGCGTTGATGTCGGGAACACCGGGGAGCTGTTTTTT; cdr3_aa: CSVDVGNTGELFF
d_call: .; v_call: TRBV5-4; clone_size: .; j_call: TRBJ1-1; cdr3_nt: TGTGCCAGCAGCCGAGAACCGACAAGCAACACTGAAGCTTTCTTT; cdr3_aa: CASSREPTSNTEAFF
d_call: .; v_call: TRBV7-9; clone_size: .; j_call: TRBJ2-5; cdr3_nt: TGTGCCAGCAGCAGGACAGACCAAGAGACCCAGTACTTC; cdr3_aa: CASSRTDQETQYF
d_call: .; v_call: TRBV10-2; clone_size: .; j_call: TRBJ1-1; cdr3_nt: TGCGCCGGCAGTGTCTCGGCGGGGACTGAAGCTTTCTTT; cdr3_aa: CAGSVSAGTEAFF
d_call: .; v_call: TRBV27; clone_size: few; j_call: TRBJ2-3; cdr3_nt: TGTGCCAGCAGTCTGGACAGTAGCACAGATACGCAGTATTTT; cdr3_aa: CASSLDSSTDTQYF
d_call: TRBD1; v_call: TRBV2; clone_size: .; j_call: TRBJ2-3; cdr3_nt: TGTGCCAGCAGTGATACAGGGGTTGGCACAGATACGCAGTATTTT; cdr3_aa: CASSDTGVGTDTQYF
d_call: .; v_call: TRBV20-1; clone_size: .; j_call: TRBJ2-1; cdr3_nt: TGCAGTGCTAGCATTAACAGCGAGCAGTTCTTC; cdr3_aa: CSASINSEQFF
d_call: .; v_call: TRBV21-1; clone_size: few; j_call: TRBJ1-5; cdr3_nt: TGTGCCAGCAATCACGAACTTCAAGGGGATAATCAGCCCCAGCATTTT; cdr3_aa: CASNHELQGDNQPQHF
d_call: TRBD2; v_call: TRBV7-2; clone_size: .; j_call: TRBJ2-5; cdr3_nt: TGTGCCAGCAGCTTAGGGGGGCTAGCGGGAGGAGAGACCCAGTACTTC; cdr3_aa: CASSLGGLAGGETQYF
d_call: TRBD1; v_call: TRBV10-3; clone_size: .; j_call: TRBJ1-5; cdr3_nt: TGTGCCATCCCACTGGGAGCAGGGGGCCTCAATCAGCCCCAGCATTTT; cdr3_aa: CAIPLGAGGLNQPQHF
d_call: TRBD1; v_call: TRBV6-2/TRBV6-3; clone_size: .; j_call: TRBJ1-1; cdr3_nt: TGTGCCAGCAGCCTACAGGGGCGGGGGGGCACTGAAGCTTTCTTT; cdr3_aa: CASSLQGRGGTEAFF
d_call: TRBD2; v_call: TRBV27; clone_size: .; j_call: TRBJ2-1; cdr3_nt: TGTGCCAGCAGTCCGGAGCTAGCGGGGGTGGGTGAGCAGTTCTTC; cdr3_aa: CASSPELAGVGEQFF
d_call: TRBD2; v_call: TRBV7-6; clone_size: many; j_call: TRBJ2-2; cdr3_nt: TGTGCCAGCAGCTTAGAGAGACAGGGACTAGCGGGGTTGCAGCTGTTTTTT; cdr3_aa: CASSLERQGLAGLQLFF
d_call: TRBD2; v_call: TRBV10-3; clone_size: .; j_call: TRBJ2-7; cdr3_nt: TGTGCCAGCCGGGGGGACCCCGACTACGAGCAGTACTTC; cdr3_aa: CASRGDPDYEQYF
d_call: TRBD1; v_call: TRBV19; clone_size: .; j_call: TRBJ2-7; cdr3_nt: TGTGCCAGTAGTAGACAGGGATTGAGCGAGCAGTACTTC; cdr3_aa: CASSRQGLSEQYF
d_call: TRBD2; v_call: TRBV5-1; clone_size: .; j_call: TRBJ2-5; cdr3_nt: TGCGCCAGCAGCCCCGGGGGGAGGGAAGAGACCCAGTACTTC; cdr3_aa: CASSPGGREETQYF
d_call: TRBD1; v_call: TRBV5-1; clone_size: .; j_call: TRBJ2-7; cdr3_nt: TGCGCCAGCAGCTGGAAGGACAGGGGCTACGAGCAGTACTTC; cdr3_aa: CASSWKDRGYEQYF
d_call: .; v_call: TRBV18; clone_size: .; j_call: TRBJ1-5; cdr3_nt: TGTGCCAGCTCGGACAGTGATCAGCCCCAGCATTTT; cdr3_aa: CASSDSDQPQHF
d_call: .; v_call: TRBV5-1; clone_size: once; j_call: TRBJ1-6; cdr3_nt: TGCGCCAGCAGCGAGGCAGGGAATCGGAATTCACCCCTCCACTTT; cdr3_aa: CASSEAGNRNSPLHF
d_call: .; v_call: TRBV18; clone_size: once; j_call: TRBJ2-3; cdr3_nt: TGTGCCAGCTCAACTTCCCGGAGCACAGATACGCAGTATTTT; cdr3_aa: CASSTSRSTDTQYF
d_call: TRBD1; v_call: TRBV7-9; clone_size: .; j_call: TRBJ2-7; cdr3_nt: TGTGCCAGCAGCCCAAACAGGGACAGGGAAGAGGAGCAGTACTTC; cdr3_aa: CASSPNRDREEEQYF
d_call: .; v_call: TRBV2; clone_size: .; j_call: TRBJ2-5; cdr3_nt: TGTGCCAGCAGTGATTGGCAGGTAGAGACCCAGTACTTC; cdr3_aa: CASSDWQVETQYF
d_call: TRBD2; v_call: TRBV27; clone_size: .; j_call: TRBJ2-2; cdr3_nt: TGTGCCAGCCTCGGGGTCGGGAGGTCCGGGGAGCTGTTTTTT; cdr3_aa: CASLGVGRSGELFF
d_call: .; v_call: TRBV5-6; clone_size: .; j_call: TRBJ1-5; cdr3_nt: TGTGCCAGCAGCTTGGGCAGGGCGGATCAGCCCCAGCATTTT; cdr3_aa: CASSLGRADQPQHF
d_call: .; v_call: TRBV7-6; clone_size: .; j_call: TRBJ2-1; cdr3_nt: TGTGCCAGCAGCTTACAGGGCGTAGCCTACAATGAGCAGTTCTTC; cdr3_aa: CASSLQGVAYNEQFF
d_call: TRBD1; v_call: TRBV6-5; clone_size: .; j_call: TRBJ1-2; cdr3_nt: TGTGCCAGCAGTTACTCACCCGGACAGGGAGGACGCACCTTC; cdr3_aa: CASSYSPGQGGRTF
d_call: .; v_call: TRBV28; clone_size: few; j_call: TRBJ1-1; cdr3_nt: TGTGCCAGCAGTCGGCGGGTAGCTTTCTTT; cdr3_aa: CASSRRVAFF
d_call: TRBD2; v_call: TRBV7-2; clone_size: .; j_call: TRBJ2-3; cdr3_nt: TGTGCCAGCAGCTCCTTAGCGGGGGCTCCCACAGATACGCAGTATTTT; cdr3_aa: CASSSLAGAPTDTQYF
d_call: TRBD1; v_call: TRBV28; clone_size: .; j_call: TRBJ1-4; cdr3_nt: TGTGCCAGCAGGGGACAGTTCCCAAATGAAAAACTGTTTTTT; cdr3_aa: CASRGQFPNEKLFF
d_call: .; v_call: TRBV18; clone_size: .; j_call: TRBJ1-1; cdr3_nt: TGTGCCAGCTCACCCGGCGGGGGGGTTAACACTGAAGCTTTCTTT; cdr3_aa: CASSPGGGVNTEAFF
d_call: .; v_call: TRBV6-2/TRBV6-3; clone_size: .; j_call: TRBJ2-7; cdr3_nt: TGTGCCAGCAGTTTGACAGGTCTGGGCTACGAGCAGTACTTC; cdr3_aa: CASSLTGLGYEQYF
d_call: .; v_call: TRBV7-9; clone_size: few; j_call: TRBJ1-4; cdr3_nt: TGTGCCAGCAGCTTCGGGACACGAGAAAAACTGTTTTTT; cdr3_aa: CASSFGTREKLFF
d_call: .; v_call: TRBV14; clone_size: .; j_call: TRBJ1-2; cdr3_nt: TGTGCCAGCAGCCCGTTGACAGGCGCTAACTATGGCTACACCTTC; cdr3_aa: CASSPLTGANYGYTF
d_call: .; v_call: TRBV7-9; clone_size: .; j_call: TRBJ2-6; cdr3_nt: TGTGCCAGCAGCCACGGCTCTGGGGCCAACGTCCTGACTTTC; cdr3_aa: CASSHGSGANVLTF